One sample yielded the 29 T cell receptor beta chains listed below, sequenced in a study of CD8 T cells in Susac syndrome (dated by TCRdb to the late 2010s). Libraries were prepared through the immunoSEQ multiplex PCR assay. RNA was extracted using the RNeasy kit, and roughly 0.5 to 1 ug of the RNA was reverse transcribed with random hexamers. The public reads were quality trimmed at Q25 with fastp and then assembled into clones with MiXCR by TCRdb, keeping productive beta chains. Under each unique CDR3 protein, matching rows form one entry showing the most common genes and DNA. The sample table shows about 130,000 distinct CDR3 sequences, and roughly 94% are seen once. The ten largest clones represent approximately 0.12% of the sample. The sequenced sample was CD4+ T cells from PBMCs. The origin of the receptors is a human donor with multiple sclerosis.

The chain has TRBV27 and TRBJ1-1, with D hard to call. V was clipped by 8 bases and J by 7 bases, with 11 bases between them. Germline V gives CDR1 MNHEY, CDR2 SMNVEV (reference sequence). The CDR3 runs 11 residues. CDR3 nucleotides: TGTGCCAGCCAAAGAGGGATTGAAGCTTTCTTT. This translates into CASQRGIEAFF.

The chain has TRBV6-4 and TRBJ2-2; D is unresolved. The germline gives CDR1 MRHNA, CDR2 SNTAGT. Trimming shortened V by 1 base and J by 2 bases, and 2 bases separated the two germline ends. The CDR3 totals 13 residues. The CDR3 nucleotides are TGTGCCAGCAGTGACTATAACACCGGGGAGCTGTTTTTT. Translation: CASSDYNTGELFF.

V gene TRBV12-3 or TRBV12-4 combines with J gene TRBJ2-2, with D unclear. Trimming shortened V by 5 bases and J by 7 bases, and 14 bases separated the two germline ends. The CDR3 extends over 14 amino acids. Here the CDR3 DNA reads TGTGCCAGCAGTCTCCAAATCAAGGGCGGGGAGCTGTTTTTT. Amino acid sequence: CASSLQIKGGELFF.

This CDR3 reads CATGLAGGAYEQYF. CDR3 in DNA: TGTGCTACGGGACTAGCGGGGGGGGCCTACGAGCAGTACTTC. The genes are TRBV6-1 and TRBJ2-7; 16 bases match TRBD2. CDR3 length equals 14 residues. Germline V gives CDR1 MNHNS, CDR2 SASEGT.

The table lists this clonotype with a few counts. This rearrangement joins TRBV7-3 to TRBJ2-7; D is ambiguous. Per the germline V gene, CDR1 is SGHTA and CDR2 is FQGTGA. V was clipped by 8 bases and J by 0 bases, with 11 bases between them. CDR3 length equals 13 residues. This CDR3 reads CASVRGDSYEQYF. The CDR3 nucleotides read TGTGCCAGCGTGAGAGGCGACTCCTACGAGCAGTACTTC.

The rearrangement links TRBV2 to TRBJ2-7, with unresolved D. The germline V and J ends were trimmed by 7 bases and 5 bases, with 9 bases remaining between them. The germline V gene has CDR1 SNHLY and CDR2 FYNNEI. This CDR3 spans 11 amino acids. The CDR3 sequence is CASKERDEQYF. Written as DNA, the CDR3 is TGTGCCAGCAAGGAACGGGACGAGCAGTACTTC. The entire variable domain, with the rest obtained from reference TRBV2 and TRBJ2-7, is as follows: EPEVTQTPSHQVTQMGQEVILRCVPISNHLYFYWYRQILGQKVEFLVSFYNNEISEKSEIFDDQFSVERPDGSNFTLKIRSTKLEDSAMYFCASKERDEQYFGPGTRLTVT.

The CDR3 here is CASSGDRGRTGTF. CDR3 DNA sequence: TGTGCCAGCAGTGGGGACAGGGGAAGAACTGGCACCTTC. The chain combines TRBV28 with TRBJ1-2; TRBD1 aligns across 10 bases. Germline CDR1 is MDHEN and CDR2 is SYDVKM. The CDR3 loop spans 13 amino acids. V shed 5 bases, J shed 13 bases, and the junction held 10 bases outside the gene matches.

The gene calls are TRBV5-4 and TRBJ2-5; the D is unclear. Trimming left V 4 bases short and J 5 bases short, with 9 bases between. The germline V gene encodes CDR1 SGHNT and CDR2 YYREEE (reference sequence). This CDR3 contains 12 residues. The CDR3, as DNA: TGTGCCAGCAGCATCCTGGAGGAGACCCAGTACTTC. Its protein is CASSILEETQYF.

This chain links TRBV6-2 or TRBV6-3 with TRBJ2-7; 8 bases are shared with TRBD1. The CDR3 spans 15 residues. V gave up 7 bases and J gave up 3 bases; unmatched junction bases: 11. The germline gives CDR1 MNHEY, CDR2 SVGEGT. This chain's CDR3 is CASTRDRRPFYEQYF. CDR3 DNA sequence: TGTGCCAGCACCCGGGACAGGAGGCCCTTCTACGAGCAGTACTTC.

The chain is built from TRBV12-3 or TRBV12-4 and TRBJ2-7; 8 bases are a match to TRBD1. The CDR3 runs 14 residues. J gave up 2 bases and V 5 bases, and 5 bases lay outside the gene matches. The CDR3 nucleotides are TGTGCCAGCAGTGGACAGGGAGGAACCTACGAGCAGTACTTC. Translating it yields CASSGQGGTYEQYF.

V is TRBV12-3 or TRBV12-4 and J is TRBJ1-6, with D uncertain. Deletions cut 6 bases from V and 9 bases from J, with 12 bases between. This CDR3 is built from 13 residues. The CDR3 DNA is TGTGCCAGCAGCCTCTTAGAAGGTTCACCCCTCCACTTT. This gives the protein CASSLLEGSPLHF.

The rearrangement links TRBV7-2 to TRBJ1-4; TRBD1 agrees at 9 bases. The CDR3 is made up of 15 amino acids. The germline V gene has CDR1 SGHTA and CDR2 FQGNSA. The V and J ends lost 5 bases and 7 bases, in that order; junction bases with no gene match: 8. This chain's CDR3 is CASSTGQGKGEKLFF. The CDR3 bases are TGTGCCAGCAGCACGGGACAGGGAAAAGGTGAAAAACTGTTTTTT.

Regarding this clonotype: An end of the junction does not agree with germline; a read error may underlie this. The rearrangement joins TRBV6-5 to TRBJ1-1, with TRBD1 identical over 7 bases. Germline V gives CDR1 MNHEY, CDR2 SVGAGI. The CDR3 has 13 amino acids. The CDR3 spells CASRPTGFTEAFF. The CDR3 DNA is TGCGCCAGCAGACCGACAGGGTTCACTGAAGCTTTCTTT.

The genes are TRBV6-5 and TRBJ2-6; D gene uncertain. Germline CDR1 and CDR2: MNHEY and SVGAGI. This CDR3 contains 16 residues. Trimming took 3 bases from V and 0 from J, leaving 9 bases between them. CDR3 amino acids: CASSYRSFSGANVLTF. DNA for the CDR3: TGTGCCAGCAGTTATCGGTCCTTCTCTGGGGCCAACGTCCTGACTTTC.

The chain combines TRBV5-1 with TRBJ2-2; TRBD1 might be the D (7 bases). CDR1 and CDR2 from the germline V gene are SGHRS and YFSETQ. CDR3 length: 15 residues. V lost 4 bases to trimming and J lost 4 bases, with 14 bases between them. CDR3 sequence reads: CASSLEGASTGELFF. The CDR3 nucleotides read TGCGCCAGCAGCCTGGAGGGGGCGAGCACCGGGGAGCTGTTTTTT.

The chain is built from TRBV7-9 and TRBJ1-2; 10 bases align to TRBD1. V gave up 5 bases and J gave up 6 bases; unmatched junction bases: 9. Germline CDR1 SEHNR, CDR2 FQNEAQ (reference sequence). The CDR3 has 15 residues. The CDR3, as DNA: TGTGCCAGCAGCAAGACAGGGGGCGCGTATAATGGCTACACCTTC. This translates into CASSKTGGAYNGYTF. Looking up the rest from reference TRBV7-9 and TRBJ1-2 gives the full variable domain: DTGVSQNPRHKITKRGQNVTFRCDPISEHNRLYWYRQTLGQGPEFLTYFQNEAQLEKSRLLSDRFSAERPKGSFSTLEIQRTEQGDSAMYLCASSKTGGAYNGYTFGSGTRLTVV.

Of note for this clonotype: Compared with germline, one end of the junction differs, possibly owing to a read error. V usage is TRBV7-7 and J usage is TRBJ2-5, with D unresolved. Germline values: CDR1 SSHAT, CDR2 FNYEAQ (reference sequence). The CDR3 has 14 amino acids. Written as DNA, the CDR3 is TGTGCTAGCAGCCCAGTGGGCAGAAGAGAGACCCAGTACTTC. Translation: CASSPVGRRETQYF.

This chain uses TRBV7-2 with TRBJ2-6, with D hard to call. Trimming removed 4 bases at V and 0 bases at J, with 13 bases between. The CDR3 is 17 amino acids. CDR1 and CDR2 from the germline V gene are SGHTA and FQGNSA. Written as DNA, the CDR3 is TGTGCCAGCAGCTGGTCTGACATAGGCTCTGGGGCCAACGTCCTGACTTTC. Translated: CASSWSDIGSGANVLTF.

V usage is TRBV4-2 and J usage is TRBJ2-1; 7 bases fit TRBD2. This CDR3 is 17 amino acids long. V lost 3 bases and J lost 5; bases outside the gene matches: 13. Germline CDR1 LGHNA, CDR2 YNFKEQ. The CDR3: CASSQAGLVSGNNEQFF. CDR3 in DNA: TGTGCCAGCAGCCAGGCTGGACTAGTTTCGGGGAACAATGAGCAGTTCTTC.

The chain combines TRBV4-3 with TRBJ2-5; tentatively, D is TRBD1 (6 bases). Trimming removed 1 base at V and 4 bases at J, with 16 bases between. Per germline, CDR1 LGHNA and CDR2 YSLEER. The CDR3 length is 16 residues. CDR3 region: CASSQGSRGSGETQYF. The CDR3 DNA is TGCGCCAGCAGCCAAGGAAGCAGGGGCTCAGGAGAGACCCAGTACTTC.

V and J are TRBV9 and TRBJ2-7; 11 bases agree with TRBD2. Germline assignment: CDR1 SGDLS and CDR2 YYNGEE. This CDR3 contains 15 residues. J was trimmed by 4 bases and V by 0 bases; bases with no gene match: 3. This chain's CDR3 is CASSVGTSGWYEQYF. The CDR3 DNA follows: TGTGCCAGCAGCGTAGGGACTAGCGGGTGGTACGAGCAGTACTTC. Looking up the rest from reference TRBV9 and TRBJ2-7 gives the full variable domain: DSGVTQTPKHLITATGQRVTLRCSPRSGDLSVYWYQQSLDQGLQFLIQYYNGEERAKGNILERFSAQQFPDLHSELNLSSLELGDSALYFCASSVGTSGWYEQYFGPGTRLTVT.

V and J are TRBV6-1 and TRBJ2-1; TRBD2 matches 13 bases. CDR3 length: 14 residues. The trim removed 4 bases at V and 8 bases at J, leaving 2 bases unmatched. The germline gives CDR1 MNHNS, CDR2 SASEGT. The CDR3 DNA is TGTGCCAGCAGTGGACTAGCGGGAGGCTATGAGCAGTTCTTC. Amino acid sequence: CASSGLAGGYEQFF.

This clonotype was seen once. This chain connects TRBV30 to TRBJ2-3, with 7 bases aligning to TRBD1. CDR1 is GTSNPN and CDR2 is SVGIG in the germline V gene (reference sequence). Trimming cost V 4 bases and J 0 bases; bases outside gene matches: 7. The CDR3 has 15 residues. The CDR3 here is CAWTRGDRSTDTQYF. In DNA, the CDR3 is TGTGCCTGGACCCGAGGGGACAGAAGCACAGATACGCAGTATTTT.

The chain joins TRBV3-1 to TRBJ2-7; no reliable D call. With 5 bases removed from V and 4 bases from J, the gap between germline ends came to 6 bases. Germline V gene data show CDR1 as LGHDT and CDR2 as YNNKEL (reference sequence). This CDR3 contains 11 residues. CDR3 region: CASSAIYEQYF. CDR3 DNA: TGTGCCAGCAGCGCTATTTACGAGCAGTACTTC.

V and J are TRBV11-2 and TRBJ2-7, with 9 bases identical to TRBD2. Germline V gene sequence: CDR1 SGHAT, CDR2 FQNNGV. There are 14 residues in the CDR3. Trimming removed 2 bases from V and 8 bases from J; junction bases left unmatched: 7. As DNA, the CDR3 is TGTGCCAGCAGCTTATCGGGACTAGCAGGCAAGCAGTACTTC. Its protein is CASSLSGLAGKQYF. The entire variable domain, with the rest obtained from reference TRBV11-2 and TRBJ2-7, is as follows: EAGVAQSPRYKIIEKRQSVAFWCNPISGHATLYWYQQILGQGPKLLIQFQNNGVVDDSQLPKDRFSAERLKGVDSTLKIQPAKLEDSAVYLCASSLSGLAGKQYFGPGTRLTVT.

This chain links TRBV29-1 with TRBJ2-7; the D is unclear. Trimming cost V 2 bases and J 2 bases, with 7 bases left between them. CDR1 and CDR2 from the germline V gene are SQVTM and ANQGSEA. This CDR3 region has 12 residues. The CDR3 sequence is CSVESAAYEQYF. Written as DNA, the CDR3 is TGCAGCGTTGAATCGGCAGCCTACGAGCAGTACTTC.

The V gene is TRBV3-1, the J gene TRBJ2-7, with 8 positions matching TRBD1. The V gene end was trimmed by 3 bases and the J gene end by 4 bases; junction bases not matched to a gene: 5. The CDR3 has 14 amino acids. Germline assignment: CDR1 LGHDT and CDR2 YNNKEL (reference sequence). The CDR3 reads CASSHGQGEYEQYF. In DNA form, the CDR3 reads TGTGCCAGCAGCCATGGACAGGGCGAGTACGAGCAGTACTTC.

The chain employs TRBV5-1 and TRBJ2-1, with D perhaps matching TRBD2 (6 bases). This CDR3 region has 16 residues. CDR1 and CDR2 from the germline V gene are SGHRS and YFSETQ. V was pared by 4 bases and J by 2 bases, with 16 bases between. CDR3 protein: CASSLTGTEPYNEQFF. CDR3 coding DNA: TGCGCCAGCAGCCTAACCGGGACTGAGCCCTACAATGAGCAGTTCTTC. Drawing the rest from reference TRBV5-1 and TRBJ2-1, the complete variable domain is KAGVTQTPRYLIKTRGQQVTLSCSPISGHRSVSWYQQTPGQGLQFLFEYFSETQRNKGNFPGRFSGRQFSNSRSEMNVSTLELGDSALYLCASSLTGTEPYNEQFFGPGTRLTVL.

The V call is TRBV27, the J call TRBJ2-1, with 7 bases lining up with TRBD2. Germline values: CDR1 MNHEY, CDR2 SMNVEV (reference sequence). With 5 bases clipped from V and 5 bases from J, the junction kept 9 bases outside the gene matches. The CDR3 contains 15 residues. CDR3 sequence: CASSPLGGMNNEQFF. The DNA for the CDR3 is TGTGCCAGCAGTCCTCTGGGGGGGATGAACAATGAGCAGTTCTTC.